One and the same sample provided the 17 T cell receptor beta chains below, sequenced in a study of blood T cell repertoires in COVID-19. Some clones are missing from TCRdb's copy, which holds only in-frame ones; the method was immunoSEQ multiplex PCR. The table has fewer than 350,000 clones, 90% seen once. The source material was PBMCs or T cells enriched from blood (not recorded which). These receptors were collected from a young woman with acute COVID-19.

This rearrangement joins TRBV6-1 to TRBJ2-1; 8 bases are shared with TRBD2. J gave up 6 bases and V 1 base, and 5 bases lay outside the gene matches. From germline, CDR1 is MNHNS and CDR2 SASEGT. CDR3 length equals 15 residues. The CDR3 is CASSEGAGGSNEQFF. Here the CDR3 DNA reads TGTGCCAGCAGTGAAGGGGCGGGAGGCTCCAATGAGCAGTTCTTC.

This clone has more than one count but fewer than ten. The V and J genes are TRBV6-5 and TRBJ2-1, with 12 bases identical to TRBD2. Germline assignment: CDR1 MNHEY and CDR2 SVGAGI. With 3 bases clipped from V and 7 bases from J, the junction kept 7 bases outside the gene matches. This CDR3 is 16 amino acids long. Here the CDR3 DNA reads TGTGCCAGCAGTTATCGGACTAGCGGGACAAAAAATGAGCAGTTCTTC. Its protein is CASSYRTSGTKNEQFF.

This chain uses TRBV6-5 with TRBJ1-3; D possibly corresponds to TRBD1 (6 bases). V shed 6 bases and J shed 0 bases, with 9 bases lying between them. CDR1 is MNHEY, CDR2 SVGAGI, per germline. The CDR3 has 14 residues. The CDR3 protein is CASRPQGSGNTIYF. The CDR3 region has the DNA TGTGCCAGCAGGCCACAGGGCTCTGGAAACACCATATATTTT.

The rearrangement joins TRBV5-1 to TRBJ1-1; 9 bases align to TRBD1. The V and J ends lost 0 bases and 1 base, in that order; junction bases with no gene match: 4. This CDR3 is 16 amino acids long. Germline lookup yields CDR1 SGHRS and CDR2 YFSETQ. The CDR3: CASSLDRGLRNTEAFF. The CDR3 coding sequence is TGCGCCAGCAGCTTGGACAGGGGGCTGCGGAACACTGAAGCTTTCTTT.

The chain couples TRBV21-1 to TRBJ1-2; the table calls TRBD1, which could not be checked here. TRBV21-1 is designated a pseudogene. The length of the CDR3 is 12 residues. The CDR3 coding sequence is TGTGCCAGCAGGACAGTTAACTATGGCTACACCTTC. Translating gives CASRTVNYGYTF.

This CDR3 reads CASSKVAPISYNEQFF. DNA of the CDR3: TGTGCCAGCAGCAAGGTAGCGCCTATCTCCTACAATGAGCAGTTCTTC. The gene calls are TRBV7-8 and TRBJ2-1; weak D call: TRBD2 (5 bases). This CDR3 has 16 residues. V was trimmed by 5 bases and J by 0 bases, leaving 14 bases between them. The germline CDR1 and CDR2 sequences are SGHVS and FQNEAQ.

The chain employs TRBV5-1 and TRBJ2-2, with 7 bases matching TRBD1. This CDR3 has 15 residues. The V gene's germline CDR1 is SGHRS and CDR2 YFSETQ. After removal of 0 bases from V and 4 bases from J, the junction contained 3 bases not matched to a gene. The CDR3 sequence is CASSLGGGGTGELFF. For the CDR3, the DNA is TGCGCCAGCAGCTTGGGAGGGGGCGGCACCGGGGAGCTGTTTTTT.

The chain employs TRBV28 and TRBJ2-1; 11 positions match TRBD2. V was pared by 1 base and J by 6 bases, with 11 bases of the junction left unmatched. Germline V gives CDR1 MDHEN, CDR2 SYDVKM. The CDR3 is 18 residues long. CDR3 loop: CASSLLEIAGGLGNEQFF. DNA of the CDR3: TGTGCCAGCAGTTTATTAGAAATAGCGGGAGGGTTAGGCAATGAGCAGTTCTTC.

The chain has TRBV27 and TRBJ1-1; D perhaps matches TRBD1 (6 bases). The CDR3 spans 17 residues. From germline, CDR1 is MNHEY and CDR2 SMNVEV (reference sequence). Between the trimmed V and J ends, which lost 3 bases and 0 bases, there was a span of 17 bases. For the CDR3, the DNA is TGTGCCAGCAGTTTTATTGGCAGGGGCGGTATGAACACTGAAGCTTTCTTT. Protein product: CASSFIGRGGMNTEAFF.

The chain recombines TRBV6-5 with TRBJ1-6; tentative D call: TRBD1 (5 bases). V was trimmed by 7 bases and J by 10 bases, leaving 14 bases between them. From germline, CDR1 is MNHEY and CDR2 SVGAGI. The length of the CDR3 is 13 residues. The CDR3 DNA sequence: TGTGCCAGCACTCAGGGTACTCAATCACCCCTCCACTTT. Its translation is CASTQGTQSPLHF.

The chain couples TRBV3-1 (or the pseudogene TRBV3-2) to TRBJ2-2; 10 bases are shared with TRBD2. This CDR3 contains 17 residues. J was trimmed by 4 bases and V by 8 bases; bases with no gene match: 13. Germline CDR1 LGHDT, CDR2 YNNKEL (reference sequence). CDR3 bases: TGTGCCAGCCGGAGACTAGCGGGCTTTTCGACCACCGGGGAGCTGTTTTTT. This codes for CASRRLAGFSTTGELFF.

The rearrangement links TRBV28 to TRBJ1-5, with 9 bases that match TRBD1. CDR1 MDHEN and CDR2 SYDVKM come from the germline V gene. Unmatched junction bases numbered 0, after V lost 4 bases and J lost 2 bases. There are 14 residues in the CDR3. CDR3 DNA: TGTGCCAGCAGTTGGACAGGGGGCAATCAGCCCCAGCATTTT. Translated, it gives CASSWTGGNQPQHF.

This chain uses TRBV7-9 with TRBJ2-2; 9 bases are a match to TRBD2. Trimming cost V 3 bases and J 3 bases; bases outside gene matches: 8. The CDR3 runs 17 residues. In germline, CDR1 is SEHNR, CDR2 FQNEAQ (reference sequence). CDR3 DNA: TGTGCCAGCAGCTTTCGTGCGGGAGGGCCGGACACCGGGGAGCTGTTTTTT. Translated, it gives CASSFRAGGPDTGELFF.

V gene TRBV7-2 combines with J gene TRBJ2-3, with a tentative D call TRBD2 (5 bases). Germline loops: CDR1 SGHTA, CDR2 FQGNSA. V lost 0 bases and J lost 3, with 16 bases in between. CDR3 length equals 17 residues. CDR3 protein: CASSLAGNLPQTDTQYF. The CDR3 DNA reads TGTGCCAGCAGCTTAGCCGGGAATCTCCCTCAGACAGATACGCAGTATTTT. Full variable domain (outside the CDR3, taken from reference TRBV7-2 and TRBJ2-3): GAGVSQSPSNKVTEKGKDVELRCDPISGHTALYWYRQSLGQGLEFLIYFQGNSAPDKSGLPSDRFSAERTGGSVSTLTIQRTQQEDSAVYLCASSLAGNLPQTDTQYFGPGTRLTVL.

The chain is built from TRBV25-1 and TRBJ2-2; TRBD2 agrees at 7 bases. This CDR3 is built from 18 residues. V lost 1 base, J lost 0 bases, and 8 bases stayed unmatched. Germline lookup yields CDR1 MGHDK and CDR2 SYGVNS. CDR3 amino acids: CASSEWKEGGPNTGELFF. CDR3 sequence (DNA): TGTGCCAGCAGTGAATGGAAGGAGGGAGGGCCGAACACCGGGGAGCTGTTTTTT.

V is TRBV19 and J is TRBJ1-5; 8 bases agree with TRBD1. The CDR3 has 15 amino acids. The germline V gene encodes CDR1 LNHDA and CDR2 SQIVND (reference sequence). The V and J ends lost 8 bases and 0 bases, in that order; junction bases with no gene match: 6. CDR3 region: CASLDRAYSNQPQHF. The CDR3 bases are TGTGCCAGTTTGGACAGGGCGTATAGCAATCAGCCCCAGCATTTT.

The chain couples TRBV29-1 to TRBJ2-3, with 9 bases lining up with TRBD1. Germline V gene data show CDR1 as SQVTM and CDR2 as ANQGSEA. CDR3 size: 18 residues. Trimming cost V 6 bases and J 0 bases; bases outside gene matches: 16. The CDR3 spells CSVSPEFTGGKSTDTQYF. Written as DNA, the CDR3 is TGCAGCGTCTCACCGGAATTTACAGGGGGCAAAAGCACAGATACGCAGTATTTT.